Listed here are 6 T cell receptor beta chains from one sample, sequenced in a study of blood T cell repertoires in COVID-19. The data were produced by immunoSEQ multiplex PCR, yet TCRdb's version contains in-frame clones alone and is incomplete. Of 110,000 to 150,000 clones detected, around 79% appear once; the ten largest clones hold over 8.5%. The sequenced sample consisted of peripheral blood. All receptors come from a man between 45 and 60 years old with active or convalescent COVID-19.

The CDR3 DNA reads TGTGCCAGCACCAATGGGCAGGGGAATCAGCCCCAGCATTTT. Translating it yields CASTNGQGNQPQHF. The chain is built from TRBV3-1 (or the pseudogene TRBV3-2) and TRBJ1-5, with D perhaps matching TRBD1 (6 bases). The CDR3 covers 14 residues. Per germline, CDR1 LGHDT and CDR2 YNNKEL (reference sequence). With 7 bases removed from V and 4 bases from J, the gap between germline ends came to 14 bases.

The V gene is TRBV9, the J gene TRBJ1-1; the D gene is possibly TRBD1 (5 bases). Deletions cut 2 bases from V and 1 base from J, with 9 bases between. Looked up from germline, CDR1 is SGDLS and CDR2 is YYNGEE. This CDR3 spans 14 amino acids. In nucleotides, the CDR3 is TGTGCCAGCAGCGTTCGAGGACAGAACACTGAAGCTTTCTTT. This gives the protein CASSVRGQNTEAFF.

Worth noting for this clone: The germline gene is not matched at one end of the junction; a read error may be the cause. The chain carries TRBV7-7 and TRBJ2-1, with TRBD2 identical over 13 bases. The CDR3 runs 16 residues. Germline V gene sequence: CDR1 SSHAT, CDR2 FNYEAQ (reference sequence). The CDR3 spells CASSSQPGLAGNEQFF. The CDR3, as DNA: TGTGCTAGCAGCTCCCAACCGGGACTAGCGGGAAATGAGCAGTTCTTC.

This clone was seen only a few times. The chain employs TRBV6-5 and TRBJ1-1; 7 positions agree with TRBD1. The ends lost 6 bases at V and 1 base at J; junction bases unmatched: 5. The CDR3 is 14 amino acids. Germline V gene data show CDR1 as MNHEY and CDR2 as SVGAGI. The DNA of the CDR3 is TGTGCCAGCAGCCTCAGGGGGGCGAACACTGAAGCTTTCTTT. Translated, it gives CASSLRGANTEAFF.

A note on this clone: The same CDR3 can be traced to other DNA sequences in this sample. J is TRBJ1-1 and V is TRBV19; weak D call: TRBD1 (6 bases). In germline, CDR1 is LNHDA, CDR2 SQIVND (reference sequence). CDR3 length: 14 residues. V lost 4 bases and J lost 1, with 10 bases in between. The CDR3 nucleotides read TGTGCCAGTAGTAGGACAGTACAGAACACTGAAGCTTTCTTT. Residues: CASSRTVQNTEAFF.

About this clone: One end of the junction is discordant with germline, which a read error may explain. Other DNA sequences in the same sample also yield this CDR3. This chain joins TRBV9 and TRBJ2-1; 11 bases map to TRBD2. Germline CDR1 SGDLS, CDR2 YYNGEE. This CDR3 spans 16 amino acids. Written as DNA, the CDR3 is TGTGCCAGCAGCGAATCCGGGACTAGCGGATACAGTGAGCAGTTCTTC. Its protein product is CASSESGTSGYSEQFF.